Below, 32 T cell receptor beta chains from the same sample are listed, as sequenced in a study of blood T cell repertoires in COVID-19. TCRdb's copy holds only in-frame clones and misses some; the assay was immunoSEQ multiplex PCR. The sample carries around 260,000 clones, approximately 90% recorded once. The specimen was peripheral blood. These receptors originate from a woman in her 30s with COVID-19, enrolled during active disease.

The chain is built from TRBV30 and TRBJ1-4; D not resolved. Trimming took 3 bases from V and 0 from J, leaving 17 bases between them. CDR3 size: 17 residues. Germline-derived CDR1 and CDR2 are GTSNPN and SVGIG (reference sequence). CDR3 sequence: CAWSDLSSAATNEKLFF. Here the CDR3 DNA reads TGTGCCTGGAGCGACTTAAGTTCAGCCGCAACTAATGAAAAACTGTTTTTT.

The chain links TRBV7-8 to TRBJ1-3; 11 bases align to TRBD1. The germline CDR1 and CDR2 sequences are SGHVS and FQNEAQ. Trimming cost V 1 base and J 4 bases; bases outside gene matches: 3. The CDR3 extends over 16 amino acids. The CDR3 protein is CASSLGDRGWGNTIYF. Here the CDR3 DNA reads TGTGCCAGCAGCTTAGGGGACAGGGGGTGGGGAAACACCATATATTTT. Looking up the rest from reference TRBV7-8 and TRBJ1-3 gives the full variable domain: GAGVSQSPRYKVAKRGQDVALRCDPISGHVSLFWYQQALGQGPEFLTYFQNEAQLDKSGLPSDRFFAERPEGSVSTLKIQRTQQEDSAVYLCASSLGDRGWGNTIYFGEGSWLTVV.

The chain carries TRBV27 and TRBJ2-7, with D unclear. Per germline, CDR1 MNHEY and CDR2 SMNVEV (reference sequence). This CDR3 is built from 14 residues. V gave up 5 bases and J gave up 3 bases, with 14 bases separating them. DNA for the CDR3: TGTGCCAGCAGTCCCGGCCGGGTCTACTACGAGCAGTACTTC. Protein: CASSPGRVYYEQYF.

As regards this clone: At one of its ends the junction is not consistent with the germline gene, which may arise from a read error. The chain combines TRBV5-7 with TRBJ2-7; 13 bases match TRBD2. TRBV5-7 is an ORF; its function is uncertain. CDR3 size: 12 residues. Here the CDR3 DNA reads TGTGCCAGCAGCTTGAGAACTAGCGGGAGGGTTTTC. Translating gives CASSLRTSGRVF.

This clone has more than one count but fewer than ten. The chain couples TRBV5-1 to TRBJ1-6, with TRBD1 identical over 7 bases. The CDR3 contains 14 residues. V lost 3 bases, J lost 10 bases, and 7 bases stayed unmatched. Looked up from germline, CDR1 is SGHRS and CDR2 is YFSETQ. The CDR3 loop is CASSSTGGGSPLHF. The CDR3 DNA follows: TGCGCCAGCAGCTCCACAGGAGGGGGCTCACCCCTCCACTTT. Drawing the rest from reference TRBV5-1 and TRBJ1-6, the complete variable domain is KAGVTQTPRYLIKTRGQQVTLSCSPISGHRSVSWYQQTPGQGLQFLFEYFSETQRNKGNFPGRFSGRQFSNSRSEMNVSTLELGDSALYLCASSSTGGGSPLHFGNGTRLTVT.

The chain combines TRBV7-6 with TRBJ2-3; a possible D gene is TRBD1 (6 bases). Trimming took off 4 bases at V and 2 bases at J, with 13 bases between the two ends. The CDR3 is 15 residues long. Per germline, CDR1 SGHVS and CDR2 FNYEAQ. The CDR3 DNA reads as TGTGCCAGCAGCTGGGGGCCGGACCTCACAGATACGCAGTATTTT. This translates into CASSWGPDLTDTQYF.

The chain links TRBV24-1 to TRBJ2-2; D gene uncertain. CDR1 and CDR2 from the germline V gene are KGHDR and SFDVKD. CDR3 length: 13 amino acids. V was pared by 4 bases and J by 3 bases, with 5 bases between. The CDR3 bases are TGTGCCACCAGTGACCTCTACACCGGGGAGCTGTTTTTT. Its translation is CATSDLYTGELFF.

V usage is TRBV15 and J usage is TRBJ2-7; 9 bases map to TRBD2. This CDR3 has 14 residues. The germline V gene has CDR1 LNHNV and CDR2 YYDKDF (reference sequence). V shed 3 bases and J 4 bases; nucleotides not matched to a gene: 4. The CDR3 bases are TGTGCCACCAGCAGCAGCGGGAGGTCTTACGAGCAGTACTTC. Its translation: CATSSSGRSYEQYF.

The chain uses TRBV25-1 and TRBJ2-1, with 9 bases identical to TRBD2. From germline, CDR1 is MGHDK and CDR2 SYGVNS. CDR3 length: 14 residues. J gave up 2 bases and V 6 bases, and 2 bases lay outside the gene matches. CDR3 residues: CASRSSGAYNEQFF. Written as DNA, the CDR3 is TGTGCCAGCAGGTCTAGCGGGGCCTACAATGAGCAGTTCTTC.

The gene calls are TRBV6-1 and TRBJ2-5; 16 bases agree with TRBD2. Trimming cost V 3 bases and J 4 bases; bases outside gene matches: 2. The CDR3 loop spans 16 amino acids. Germline CDR1 MNHNS, CDR2 SASEGT. The chain's CDR3 is CASSEGLAGGRETQYF. The CDR3 region has the DNA TGTGCCAGCAGTGAGGGACTAGCGGGAGGGAGAGAGACCCAGTACTTC.

This clone was seen more than once but under ten times. This sequence joins TRBV4-1 and TRBJ1-2; 11 bases agree with TRBD1. The CDR3 spans 16 residues. Germline V gives CDR1 MGHRA, CDR2 YSYEKL. V lost 0 bases and J lost 3; bases outside the gene matches: 3. The CDR3 protein is CASSQEGQGDYYGYTF. DNA of the CDR3: TGCGCCAGCAGCCAAGAGGGACAGGGGGATTACTATGGCTACACCTTC.

The chain recombines TRBV28 with TRBJ1-5; 7 bases line up with TRBD1. The germline CDR1 and CDR2 sequences are MDHEN and SYDVKM. CDR3 size: 14 residues. Unmatched junction bases numbered 5, after V lost 8 bases and J lost 1 base. The chain's CDR3 is CASQPGQSNQPQHF. CDR3 bases: TGTGCCAGCCAACCGGGACAGAGCAATCAGCCCCAGCATTTT.

V usage is TRBV5-8 and J usage is TRBJ1-1, with TRBD1 as a possible D gene (5 bases). Germline V CDR1 and CDR2: SGHTS, YDEGEE. The CDR3 extends over 16 amino acids. Between the trimmed V and J ends, which lost 4 bases and 1 base, there was a span of 17 bases. The CDR3 bases are TGTGCCAGCAGCCGAGCTGCGACAGCACGGAACACTGAAGCTTTCTTT. As protein: CASSRAATARNTEAFF.

This clone showed up just once. J is TRBJ2-7 and V is TRBV9; a possible D gene is TRBD1 (5 bases). The germline gives CDR1 SGDLS, CDR2 YYNGEE. The germline V and J ends were trimmed by 0 bases and 4 bases, with 8 bases remaining between them. The CDR3 length is 13 residues. Written as DNA, the CDR3 is TGTGCCAGCAGCGTAGGACAGAATTACGAGCAGTACTTC. Translating it yields CASSVGQNYEQYF.

This sequence joins TRBV19 and TRBJ2-3; TRBD2 agrees at 10 bases. Germline lookup yields CDR1 LNHDA and CDR2 SQIVND (reference sequence). CDR3 length equals 17 residues. Losses at the gene ends were 5 bases for V and 4 bases for J; bases not matched to a gene: 12. CDR3 sequence: CASSGEQGLASSDTQYF. DNA for the CDR3: TGTGCCAGTAGTGGGGAACAGGGACTAGCGTCCTCAGATACGCAGTATTTT.

This clone occurred once. V and J are TRBV6-5 and TRBJ2-3; the D gene is possibly TRBD1 (5 bases). The CDR3 extends over 13 amino acids. With 6 bases removed from V and 3 bases from J, the gap between germline ends came to 10 bases. Looked up from germline, CDR1 is MNHEY and CDR2 is SVGAGI. Here the CDR3 DNA reads TGTGCCAGCAGGCCAGGGCCAACAGATACGCAGTATTTT. It is translated as CASRPGPTDTQYF.

CDR3 amino acids: CASSSGGLDEQYF. DNA of the CDR3: TGTGCCAGCAGCTCCGGAGGGTTGGACGAGCAGTACTTC. This sequence joins TRBV7-9 and TRBJ2-7; tentatively, D is TRBD2 (6 bases). In germline, CDR1 is SEHNR, CDR2 FQNEAQ (reference sequence). CDR3 size: 13 residues. The V end was cut by 4 bases, the J end by 5 bases, with 12 bases between.

Of note for this clone: This sample includes further DNA sequences coding for the same CDR3. The chain links TRBV7-2 to TRBJ1-1; D may be TRBD1 (6 bases). CDR1 SGHTA and CDR2 FQGNSA come from the germline V gene. The V end lost 1 base, the J end lost 1 base, and 7 bases lay between the germline ends. The CDR3 has 14 amino acids. DNA of the CDR3: TGTGCCAGCAGCTTAGGGGGGCCGAACACTGAAGCTTTCTTT. It encodes CASSLGGPNTEAFF.

The V gene is TRBV28, the J gene TRBJ2-7; 9 bases fit TRBD2. The CDR3 has 19 residues. Trimming cost V 3 bases and J 4 bases; bases outside gene matches: 19. Germline V gene lookup returns CDR1 MDHEN and CDR2 SYDVKM. CDR3: CASSFRSGGRAVKGYEQYF. For the CDR3, the DNA is TGTGCCAGCAGTTTCCGTAGCGGCGGGAGGGCCGTGAAGGGGTACGAGCAGTACTTC. Together with reference TRBV28 and TRBJ2-7, the CDR3 gives the full variable domain: DVKVTQSSRYLVKRTGEKVFLECVQDMDHENMFWYRQDPGLGLRLIYFSYDVKMKEKGDIPEGYSVSREKKERFSLILESASTNQTSMYLCASSFRSGGRAVKGYEQYFGPGTRLTVT.

The count of this clone is one. Other nucleotide sequences from this sample produce the same CDR3. The J gene is TRBJ1-3, the V gene TRBV6-5; D gene ambiguous. From germline, CDR1 is MNHEY and CDR2 SVGAGI. This CDR3 has 13 amino acids. Trimming removed 6 bases at V and 0 bases at J, with 6 bases between. The CDR3 loop is CASRTSSGNTIYF. The CDR3 DNA reads as TGTGCCAGCAGGACAAGCTCTGGAAACACCATATATTTT.

The J gene is TRBJ2-7, the V gene TRBV10-2; the match to TRBD1 covers 9 bases. Looked up from germline, CDR1 is WSHSY and CDR2 is SAAADI. The CDR3 sequence is 15 residues long. V shed 6 bases and J 4 bases; nucleotides not matched to a gene: 10. The CDR3 reads CASRGSGTGLYEQYF. CDR3 in DNA: TGCGCCAGCAGGGGATCCGGGACAGGGTTGTACGAGCAGTACTTC.

This chain connects TRBV6-1 to TRBJ2-5; D call uncertain. Germline CDR1 is MNHNS and CDR2 is SASEGT. The CDR3 is made up of 14 amino acids. The ends were cut back, 2 bases at V and 1 base at J, with 8 bases in the middle. This CDR3 is CASSEPSRQETQYF. In DNA form, the CDR3 reads TGTGCCAGCAGTGAACCCAGTCGCCAAGAGACCCAGTACTTC.

The rearrangement uses TRBV29-1 and TRBJ2-7, with 7 bases aligning to TRBD1. Germline CDR1 is SQVTM and CDR2 is ANQGSEA. The V gene end was trimmed by 4 bases and the J gene end by 5 bases; junction bases not matched to a gene: 2. This CDR3 has 11 amino acids. The CDR3, as DNA: TGCAGCGTTGGGGACAGAAACGAGCAGTACTTC. Its translation is CSVGDRNEQYF.

This chain uses TRBV18 with TRBJ1-2, with D perhaps TRBD1 (5 bases). The CDR3 spans 14 residues. Germline V gene data show CDR1 as KGHSH and CDR2 as LQKENI. V lost 0 bases and J lost 0, with 5 bases in between. CDR3: CASSPPTANYGYTF. In nucleotides, the CDR3 is TGTGCCAGCTCACCACCGACAGCTAACTATGGCTACACCTTC.

V and J are TRBV5-5 and TRBJ2-3; tentative D call: TRBD2 (6 bases). This CDR3 region has 15 residues. Germline loops: CDR1 SGHKS, CDR2 YYEKEE (reference sequence). The V and J ends lost 2 bases and 6 bases respectively, with 16 bases between them. This CDR3 reads CASSFNGREMDTQYF. The CDR3 DNA is TGTGCCAGCAGCTTTAACGGGAGAGAAATGGATACGCAGTATTTT.

This sequence joins TRBV19 and TRBJ2-2; possible D gene TRBD2, 5 bases. The CDR3 is made up of 14 amino acids. From germline, CDR1 is LNHDA and CDR2 SQIVND (reference sequence). V was shortened by 10 bases and J by 4 bases, with 16 bases between the two germline ends. CDR3 nucleotides: TGTGCCACGTCCAGAGGGCCGGGCACCGGGGAGCTGTTTTTT. Its translation: CATSRGPGTGELFF. Variable domain in full (rest from reference TRBV19 and TRBJ2-2): DGGITQSPKYLFRKEGQNVTLSCEQNLNHDAMYWYRQDPGQGLRLIYYSQIVNDFQKGDIAEGYSVSREKKESFPLTVTSAQKNPTAFYLCATSRGPGTGELFFGEGSRLTVL.

The V call is TRBV18, the J call TRBJ2-5; a possible D gene is TRBD2 (6 bases). This CDR3 contains 15 residues. Trimming took 2 bases from V and 2 from J, leaving 12 bases between them. Germline CDR1 reads KGHSH; CDR2 reads LQKENI. The CDR3 DNA follows: TGTGCCAGCTCACCAGCCCCGGGAGAGCAAGAGACCCAGTACTTC. Protein sequence: CASSPAPGEQETQYF.

V is TRBV4-1 and J is TRBJ1-1, with D possibly being TRBD1 (5 bases). V was trimmed by 0 bases and J by 8 bases, leaving 10 bases between them. CDR1 and CDR2 from the germline V gene are MGHRA and YSYEKL. The CDR3 spans 13 residues. CDR3 DNA sequence: TGCGCCAGCAGCCAAGAGGGGCGGGGGGAAGCTTTCTTT. Residues: CASSQEGRGEAFF.

V is TRBV27 and J is TRBJ2-1; D may be TRBD1 (5 bases). Germline V lookup: CDR1 MNHEY, CDR2 SMNVEV (reference sequence). This CDR3 region has 15 residues. V gave up 8 bases and J gave up 8 bases, with 22 bases separating them. The CDR3 sequence is CASSGSSSRVDEQFF. CDR3 DNA: TGTGCCAGCTCCGGTTCCTCCTCCAGGGTCGATGAGCAGTTCTTC.

The chain employs TRBV10-3 and TRBJ1-6; TRBD1 matches at 7 bases. Per the germline V gene, CDR1 is ENHRY and CDR2 is SYGVKD. The CDR3 has 15 amino acids. J gave up 4 bases and V 2 bases, and 2 bases lay outside the gene matches. The CDR3 DNA reads as TGTGCCATCAGTGAGAGGACAGGATATAATTCACCCCTCCACTTT. Translation: CAISERTGYNSPLHF.

This clone was counted between two and nine times. This CDR3 is CAMQAQLSYEQYF. Here the CDR3 DNA reads TGTGCCATGCAAGCCCAACTTTCTTACGAGCAGTACTTC. This chain connects TRBV10-3 to TRBJ2-7, with unresolved D. In germline, CDR1 is ENHRY, CDR2 SYGVKD. Trimming removed 9 bases from V and 4 bases from J, with 16 bases in between. This CDR3 contains 13 residues.

The chain links TRBV10-1 to TRBJ2-1, with 13 nucleotides matching TRBD2. The germline CDR1 and CDR2 sequences are WNHNN and SYGVQD (reference sequence). V lost 3 bases, J lost 5 bases, and 7 bases stayed unmatched. The CDR3 is 17 amino acids. The CDR3 loop reads CASSDPGLAGVDNEQFF. CDR3 DNA: TGCGCCAGCAGTGACCCCGGACTAGCGGGAGTCGACAATGAGCAGTTCTTC.